A selection of T cell receptor beta chains follows, all from one sample in a study of blood T cell repertoires in COVID-19. Profiling relied on immunoSEQ multiplex PCR, and the TCRdb table lists in-frame clones only, not all of them. The sample records approximately 260,000 clones, around 85% being singletons. Specimen: peripheral blood. These receptor sequences come from a woman in her 70s with acute or convalescent COVID-19. CDR3s include the opening cysteine and the closing phenylalanine or tryptophan. Each record gives: J gene, clone size, V gene, D gene, CDR3 DNA, CDR3 protein. The D gene is left open where the match is weak. Part of the rows lack a size; the others show once, few, many or a class for expanded clones.

J gene: TRBJ2-1
clone size: NA
V gene: TRBV12-3/TRBV12-4
D gene: NA
CDR3 DNA: TGTGCCAGCAGTTTAGACCGGGAGCAGTTCTTC
CDR3 protein: CASSLDREQFF

J gene: TRBJ2-5
clone size: NA
V gene: TRBV18
D gene: TRBD1
CDR3 DNA: TGTGCCAGCTCACCCCGACAGGGTGAGACCCAGTACTTC
CDR3 protein: CASSPRQGETQYF

J gene: TRBJ2-2
clone size: NA
V gene: TRBV6-5
D gene: NA
CDR3 DNA: TGTGCCAGCAGCTACAGGGACTGGAACACCGGGGAGCTGTTTTTT
CDR3 protein: CASSYRDWNTGELFF

J gene: TRBJ1-1
clone size: NA
V gene: TRBV29-1
D gene: TRBD1
CDR3 DNA: TGCAGCGTTGACAGGGGGGACACTGAAGCTTTCTTT
CDR3 protein: CSVDRGDTEAFF

J gene: TRBJ2-5
clone size: NA
V gene: TRBV5-4
D gene: NA
CDR3 DNA: TGTGCCAGCAGCCTTCCGGGACTTAGAGAGACCCAGTACTTC
CDR3 protein: CASSLPGLRETQYF

J gene: TRBJ2-1
clone size: NA
V gene: TRBV27
D gene: TRBD2
CDR3 DNA: TGTGCCAGCACGGGCGGGAGCTCCTACAATGAGCAGTTCTTC
CDR3 protein: CASTGGSSYNEQFF

J gene: TRBJ2-7
clone size: few
V gene: TRBV2
D gene: TRBD2
CDR3 DNA: TGTGCCAGCAGTGAATTGAGAGCTAGCGGGGTGTACTTC
CDR3 protein: CASSELRASGVYF

J gene: TRBJ2-3
clone size: once
V gene: TRBV11-3
D gene: NA
CDR3 DNA: TGTGCCAGCAGCTTAGGGGGCCCCACAGATACGCAGTATTTT
CDR3 protein: CASSLGGPTDTQYF

J gene: TRBJ1-4
clone size: NA
V gene: TRBV18
D gene: NA
CDR3 DNA: TGTGCCAGCTCACCTTCGCAAACTACTAATGAAAAACTGTTTTTT
CDR3 protein: CASSPSQTTNEKLFF

J gene: TRBJ2-3
clone size: NA
V gene: TRBV7-9
D gene: TRBD1
CDR3 DNA: TGTGCCAGCAGCCCCGGGACAGTAACAGATACGCAGTATTTT
CDR3 protein: CASSPGTVTDTQYF

J gene: TRBJ1-1
clone size: NA
V gene: TRBV5-8
D gene: NA
CDR3 DNA: TGTGCCAGCAGCTTGGCCGGGGGGGGCTGGGGCACTGAAGCTTTCTTT
CDR3 protein: CASSLAGGGWGTEAFF